The 21 T cell receptor beta chains listed next were all sequenced from one sample in a study of blood T cells in healthy people across ages. Sample-barcoded 5' priming and a J-beta primer mix drove a second PCR of about 6 to 11 cycles. TCRdb reprocessed the 5' RACE reads via MiXCR and lists one record per CDR3 protein. The table shows around 710,000 distinct CDR3 sequences, with around 40% occurring only once. Sequencing was carried out using blood. The source is a woman aged 55-70 years in good health.

This chain joins TRBV20-1 and TRBJ2-7; 11 bases fit TRBD1. The J call is doubtful: the DNA matches TRBJ2-5 better. Per the germline V gene, CDR1 is DFQATT and CDR2 is SNEGSKA (reference sequence). The CDR3 extends over 15 amino acids. CDR3 coding DNA: TGCAGTGCTAGAGAGGGGACAGGGGGGGTGGAGACCCAGTACTTC. As protein: CSAREGTGGVETQYF.

The V call is TRBV6-1, the J call TRBJ2-3; a weak D match, TRBD1 (7 bases). There are 13 residues in the CDR3. Deletions cut 8 bases from V and 11 bases from J, with 20 bases between. The germline V gene encodes CDR1 MNHNS and CDR2 SASEGT. The CDR3: CASRDSFLGGQYF. DNA of the CDR3: TGTGCCAGCCGGGACAGCTTTTTGGGAGGGCAGTATTTT.

The J gene is TRBJ2-5, the V gene TRBV29-1, with D unresolved. This CDR3 has 12 amino acids. Between the trimmed V and J ends, which lost 6 bases and 11 bases, there was a span of 19 bases. Germline-derived CDR1 and CDR2 are SQVTM and ANQGSEA. CDR3 sequence reads: CSVRSALGEQYF. The CDR3 region has the DNA TGCAGCGTGCGGAGTGCGTTAGGAGAGCAGTACTTC.

The gene calls are TRBV3-1 and TRBJ2-7; unclear D gene. The CDR3 sequence is 16 residues long. Trimming cost V 4 bases and J 0 bases, with 16 bases left between them. Germline loops: CDR1 LGHDT, CDR2 YNNKEL (reference sequence). The CDR3 loop is CASSPASGMGSYEQYF. Written as DNA, the CDR3 is TGTGCCAGCAGCCCTGCTTCGGGCATGGGCTCCTACGAGCAGTACTTC.

This clonotype came up once. The rearrangement uses TRBV5-1 and TRBJ2-3; D unresolved. This CDR3 has 15 residues. The germline CDR1 and CDR2 sequences are SGHRS and YFSETQ. Trimming removed 0 bases from V and 0 bases from J, with 8 bases in between. CDR3 DNA: TGCGCCAGCAGCTTGGGAGACGGGAGCACAGATACGCAGTATTTT. Protein sequence: CASSLGDGSTDTQYF.

This clonotype was detected only a few times. This chain uses TRBV2 with TRBJ1-6; D remains ambiguous. The germline V gene encodes CDR1 SNHLY and CDR2 FYNNEI. This CDR3 is 13 amino acids long. V lost 7 bases, J lost 6 bases, and 10 bases lay in between. CDR3 DNA: TGTGCCAGCACCATGGGAATTAATTCACCCCTCCACTTT. Amino acid sequence: CASTMGINSPLHF. Together with reference TRBV2 and TRBJ1-6, the CDR3 gives the full variable domain: EPEVTQTPSHQVTQMGQEVILRCVPISNHLYFYWYRQILGQKVEFLVSFYNNEISEKSEIFDDQFSVERPDGSNFTLKIRSTKLEDSAMYFCASTMGINSPLHFGNGTRLTVT.

This clonotype was seen a few times. The V call is TRBV7-3, the J call TRBJ2-1; 8 bases align to TRBD2. The V gene's germline CDR1 is SGHTA and CDR2 FQGTGA. CDR3 size: 16 residues. Losses at the gene ends were 1 base for V and 2 bases for J; bases not matched to a gene: 4. The CDR3 bases are TGTGCCAGCAGCTTAAGTCTGACTAGCGCCTACAATGAGCAGTTCTTC. Translating it yields CASSLSLTSAYNEQFF.

This clonotype was seen a handful of times. The genes are TRBV12-3 or TRBV12-4 and TRBJ2-3; TRBD2 matches 8 bases. J gave up 1 base and V 7 bases, and 7 bases lay outside the gene matches. This CDR3 has 15 amino acids. In nucleotides, the CDR3 is TGTGCCAGCACCCGGACTAGCCACGGCACAGATACGCAGTATTTT. Amino acids: CASTRTSHGTDTQYF.

J is TRBJ2-7 and V is TRBV20-1; no firm D call. The germline CDR1 and CDR2 sequences are DFQATT and SNEGSKA (reference sequence). This CDR3 has 10 residues. V was pared by 5 bases and J by 4 bases, with 6 bases between. In DNA form, the CDR3 reads TGCAGTGCTCAAGAGTACGAGCAGTACTTC. Residues: CSAQEYEQYF.

This clonotype was counted many times. This rearrangement joins TRBV21-1 to TRBJ1-6. TRBV21-1 is a recognized pseudogene. CDR3 size: 15 residues. The CDR3 sequence is CASSSGLGGDSPLHF. CDR3 sequence (DNA): TGTGCCAGCAGCTCGGGACTTGGGGGGGATTCACCCCTCCACTTT.

The rearrangement joins TRBV7-3 to TRBJ2-1; possible D gene TRBD2, 6 bases. In germline, CDR1 is SGHTA, CDR2 FQGTGA. There are 14 residues in the CDR3. Trimming shortened V by 5 bases and J by 3 bases, and 11 bases separated the two germline ends. The CDR3 DNA reads as TGTGCCAGCAGCGTACGGGAGAACTACAATGAGCAGTTCTTC. It is translated as CASSVRENYNEQFF. The complete variable domain, with remaining parts taken from reference TRBV7-3 and TRBJ2-1, reads GAGVSQTPSNKVTEKGKYVELRCDPISGHTALYWYRQSLGQGPEFLIYFQGTGAADDSGLPNDRFFAVRPEGSVSTLKIQRTERGDSAVYLCASSVRENYNEQFFGPGTRLTVL.

This clonotype has only one observation. The chain uses TRBV4-3 and TRBJ2-5; the D is unclear. The J call is uncertain, as TRBJ2-7 better fits the DNA end. The CDR3 sequence is 13 residues long. Germline-derived CDR1 and CDR2 are LGHNA and YSLEER. The CDR3 loop is CASSQDVNYEQYF. Here the CDR3 DNA reads TGCGCCAGCAGCCAAGACGTTAACTACGAGCAGTACTTC.

The chain employs TRBV6-5 and TRBJ2-5; 12 bases agree with TRBD2. CDR3 length equals 19 residues. In germline, CDR1 is MNHEY, CDR2 SVGAGI. The trim removed 2 bases at V and 1 base at J, leaving 11 bases unmatched. The chain's CDR3 is CASSYERPLAGGPQETQYF. DNA of the CDR3: TGTGCCAGCAGTTACGAACGCCCCCTAGCGGGGGGGCCCCAAGAGACCCAGTACTTC.

As for this clonotype: A much larger clone lies one base from this, so it may be a read error. The V and J genes are TRBV27 and TRBJ1-4; possible D gene TRBD1, 6 bases. Germline V gives CDR1 MNHEY, CDR2 SMNVEV (reference sequence). The CDR3 sequence is 14 residues long. The CDR3 spells CASSPQGFNEKPFF. The CDR3 nucleotides are TGTGCCAGCAGCCCACAGGGATTTAATGAAAAACCGTTTTTT. The variable domain in full, completed from reference TRBV27 and TRBJ1-4, reads EAQVTQNPRYLITVTGKKLTVTCSQNMNHEYMSWYRQDPGLGLRQIYYSMNVEVTDKGDVPEGYKVSRKEKRNFPLILESPSPNQTSLYFCASSPQGFNEKPFFGSGTQLSVL.

Written as DNA, the CDR3 is TGTGCCAGCAGTTCCGGGACAGGGGGTGAGCAGTTCTTC. Translation: CASSSGTGGEQFF. The J gene is TRBJ2-1, the V gene TRBV9; TRBD1 agrees at 11 bases. Germline V gives CDR1 SGDLS, CDR2 YYNGEE. CDR3 size: 13 residues. The trim removed 5 bases at V and 9 bases at J, leaving 4 bases unmatched.

J is TRBJ1-2 and V is TRBV29-1; perhaps TRBD1 as D (6 bases). The V end was cut by 4 bases, the J end by 2 bases, with 8 bases between. This CDR3 is 12 amino acids long. Germline V gene lookup returns CDR1 SQVTM and CDR2 ANQGSEA. The CDR3 DNA reads as TGCAGCGTTGGGGGGCCGAACTATGGCTACACCTTC. It specifies CSVGGPNYGYTF.

This clonotype was seen only a few times. The chain is built from TRBV9 and TRBJ2-1; D unresolved. There are 14 residues in the CDR3. CDR1 and CDR2 (germline): SGDLS, YYNGEE. V lost 0 bases and J lost 6, with 10 bases in between. CDR3 in amino acids: CASSVDSWPNEQFF. The CDR3 coding sequence is TGTGCCAGCAGCGTAGACTCCTGGCCCAATGAGCAGTTCTTC.

This clonotype was found many times. This chain connects TRBV5-1 to TRBJ1-4, with TRBD1 identical over 7 bases. CDR1 is SGHRS, CDR2 YFSETQ, per germline. There are 13 residues in the CDR3. The trim removed 4 bases at V and 6 bases at J, leaving 3 bases unmatched. This CDR3 reads CASSPGTDEKLFF. Written as DNA, the CDR3 is TGCGCCAGCAGCCCCGGGACAGATGAAAAACTGTTTTTT.

This clonotype was observed a few times. The chain is built from TRBV10-3 and TRBJ1-3; D perhaps matches TRBD1 (5 bases). Deletions cut 11 bases from V and 8 bases from J, with 13 bases between. CDR1 and CDR2 from the germline V gene are ENHRY and SYGVKD. This CDR3 is 11 amino acids long. The CDR3, as DNA: TGTGCCTCCCATCGGGGGGACACCATATATTTT. It is translated as CASHRGDTIYF.

This clonotype was picked up one time. The chain carries TRBV5-1 and TRBJ2-5; either TRBD1 or TRBD2 may fit D (7 bases each). The V gene's germline CDR1 is SGHRS and CDR2 YFSETQ. The CDR3 contains 16 residues. V was cut by 4 bases and J by 2 bases, with 18 bases left in between. The CDR3 DNA reads TGCGCCAGCAGCCTGCCAGCGGGACAGATACAAGAGACCCAGTACTTC. It yields the protein CASSLPAGQIQETQYF.

The CDR3 bases are TGTGCCAGCAGCTTACCAGGGGGCCCCCAAGAGACCCAGTACTTC. Residues: CASSLPGGPQETQYF. The rearrangement joins TRBV11-2 to TRBJ2-5; TRBD1 aligns across 8 bases. There are 15 residues in the CDR3. Looked up from germline, CDR1 is SGHAT and CDR2 is FQNNGV. V lost 2 bases and J lost 1; bases outside the gene matches: 3.